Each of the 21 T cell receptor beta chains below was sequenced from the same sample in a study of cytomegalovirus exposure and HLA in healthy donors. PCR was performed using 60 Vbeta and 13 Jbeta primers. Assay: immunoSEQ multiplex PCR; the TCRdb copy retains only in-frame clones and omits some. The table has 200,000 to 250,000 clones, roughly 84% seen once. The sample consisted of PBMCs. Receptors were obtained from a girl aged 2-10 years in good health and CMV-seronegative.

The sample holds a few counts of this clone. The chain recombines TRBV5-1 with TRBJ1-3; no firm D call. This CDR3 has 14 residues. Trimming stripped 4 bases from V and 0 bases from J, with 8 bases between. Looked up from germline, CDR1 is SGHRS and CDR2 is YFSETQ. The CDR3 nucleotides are TGCGCCAGCAGCCGAGGGTCCTCTGGAAACACCATATATTTT. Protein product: CASSRGSSGNTIYF.

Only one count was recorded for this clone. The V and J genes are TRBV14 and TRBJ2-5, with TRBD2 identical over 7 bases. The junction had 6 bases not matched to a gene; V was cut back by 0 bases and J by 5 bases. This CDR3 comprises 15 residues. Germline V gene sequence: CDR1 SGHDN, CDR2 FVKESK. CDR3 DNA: TGTGCCAGCAGCCAAGACGGGCCGGGAGGCGAGACCCAGTACTTC. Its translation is CASSQDGPGGETQYF.

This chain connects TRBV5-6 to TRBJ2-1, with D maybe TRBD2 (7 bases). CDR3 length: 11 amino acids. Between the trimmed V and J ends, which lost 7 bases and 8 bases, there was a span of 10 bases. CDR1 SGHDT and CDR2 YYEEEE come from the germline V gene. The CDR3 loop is CASRRGHEQFF. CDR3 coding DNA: TGTGCCAGCCGGCGGGGGCATGAGCAGTTCTTC.

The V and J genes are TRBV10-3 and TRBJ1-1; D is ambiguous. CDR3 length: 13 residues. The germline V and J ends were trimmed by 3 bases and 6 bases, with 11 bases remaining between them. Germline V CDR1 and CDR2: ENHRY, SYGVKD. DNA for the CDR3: TGTGCCATCAGTGACTCGGGGAGCGCTGAAGCTTTCTTT. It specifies CAISDSGSAEAFF.

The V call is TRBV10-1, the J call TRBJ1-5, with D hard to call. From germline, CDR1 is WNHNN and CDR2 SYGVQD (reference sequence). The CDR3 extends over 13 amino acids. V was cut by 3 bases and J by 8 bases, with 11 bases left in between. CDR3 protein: CASSELPGEPQHF. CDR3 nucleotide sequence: TGCGCCAGCAGTGAACTCCCCGGGGAGCCCCAGCATTTT.

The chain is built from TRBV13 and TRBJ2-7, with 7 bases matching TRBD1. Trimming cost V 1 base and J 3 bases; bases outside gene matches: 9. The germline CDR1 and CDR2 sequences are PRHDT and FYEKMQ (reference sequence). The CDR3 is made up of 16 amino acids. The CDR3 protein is CASSLEKGALYYEQYF. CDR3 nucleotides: TGTGCCAGCAGCTTAGAGAAGGGGGCACTATACTACGAGCAGTACTTC.

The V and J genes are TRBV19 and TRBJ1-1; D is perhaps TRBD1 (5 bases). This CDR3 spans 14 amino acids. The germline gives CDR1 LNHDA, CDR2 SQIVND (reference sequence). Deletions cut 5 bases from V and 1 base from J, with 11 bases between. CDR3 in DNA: TGTGCCAGTAGTCTGGGACTCCAGAACACTGAAGCTTTCTTT. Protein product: CASSLGLQNTEAFF.

CDR3 residues: CASSATTSGKANEQFF. The CDR3 DNA reads as TGCGCCAGCAGCGCCACGACTAGCGGGAAGGCCAATGAGCAGTTCTTC. This chain connects TRBV5-1 to TRBJ2-1; the match to TRBD2 covers 11 bases. The germline gives CDR1 SGHRS, CDR2 YFSETQ. This CDR3 is built from 16 residues. Germline trimming cut 4 bases from V and 6 bases from J; bases unmatched to any gene: 9.

CDR3 DNA: TGCGCCAGCAGCTTCGGGACAGGGTTCGACAATGAGCAGTTCTTC. As protein: CASSFGTGFDNEQFF. The chain combines TRBV5-1 with TRBJ2-1; TRBD1 matches 9 bases. Germline assignment: CDR1 SGHRS and CDR2 YFSETQ. The V gene end was trimmed by 2 bases and the J gene end by 5 bases; junction bases not matched to a gene: 5. CDR3 length: 15 amino acids.

This CDR3 reads CAWSGTEADTQYF. The CDR3 bases are TGTGCCTGGAGTGGCACGGAGGCAGATACGCAGTATTTT. The J gene is TRBJ2-3, the V gene TRBV30; D perhaps matches TRBD2 (5 bases). The ends were cut back, 1 base at V and 4 bases at J, with 9 bases in the middle. The CDR3 spans 13 residues. Germline-derived CDR1 and CDR2 are GTSNPN and SVGIG (reference sequence).

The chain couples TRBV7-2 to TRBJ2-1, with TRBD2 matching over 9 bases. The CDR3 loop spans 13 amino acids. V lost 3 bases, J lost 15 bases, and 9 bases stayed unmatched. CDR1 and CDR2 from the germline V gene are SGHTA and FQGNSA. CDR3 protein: CASSFPPGLAGFF. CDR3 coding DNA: TGTGCCAGCAGCTTCCCGCCGGGACTAGCCGGGTTCTTC. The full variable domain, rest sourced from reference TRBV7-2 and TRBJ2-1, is GAGVSQSPSNKVTEKGKDVELRCDPISGHTALYWYRQSLGQGLEFLIYFQGNSAPDKSGLPSDRFSAERTGGSVSTLTIQRTQQEDSAVYLCASSFPPGLAGFFGPGTRLTVL.

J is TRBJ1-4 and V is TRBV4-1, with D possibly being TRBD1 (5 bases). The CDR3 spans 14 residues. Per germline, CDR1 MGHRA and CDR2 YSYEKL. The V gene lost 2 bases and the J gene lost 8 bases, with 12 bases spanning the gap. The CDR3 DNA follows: TGCGCCAGCAGCCAACAACAGGAGGGCGAAAAACTGTTTTTT. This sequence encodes CASSQQQEGEKLFF.

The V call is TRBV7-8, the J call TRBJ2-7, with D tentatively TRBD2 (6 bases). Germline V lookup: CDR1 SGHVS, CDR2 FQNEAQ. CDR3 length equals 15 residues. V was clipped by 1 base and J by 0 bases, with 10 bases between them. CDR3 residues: CASSLVGGFSYEQYF. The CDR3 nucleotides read TGTGCCAGCAGCTTAGTAGGAGGGTTCTCCTACGAGCAGTACTTC.

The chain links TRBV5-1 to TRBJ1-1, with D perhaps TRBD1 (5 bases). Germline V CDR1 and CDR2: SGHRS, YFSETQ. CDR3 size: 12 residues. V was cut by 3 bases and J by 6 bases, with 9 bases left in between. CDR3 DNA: TGCGCCAGCAGCTCAGGGTTGCCTGAAGCTTTCTTT. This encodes CASSSGLPEAFF.

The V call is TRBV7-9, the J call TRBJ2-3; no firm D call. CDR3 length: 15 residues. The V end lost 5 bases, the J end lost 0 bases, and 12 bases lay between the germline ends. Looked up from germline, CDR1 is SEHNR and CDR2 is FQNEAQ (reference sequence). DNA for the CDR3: TGTGCCAGCAGCCCCCGCCGAGATAGCACAGATACGCAGTATTTT. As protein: CASSPRRDSTDTQYF. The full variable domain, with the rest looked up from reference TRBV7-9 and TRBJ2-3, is DTGVSQNPRHKITKRGQNVTFRCDPISEHNRLYWYRQTLGQGPEFLTYFQNEAQLEKSRLLSDRFSAERPKGSFSTLEIQRTEQGDSAMYLCASSPRRDSTDTQYFGPGTRLTVL.

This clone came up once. In DNA form, the CDR3 reads TGTGCCAGACAGGGCTCCTACGAGCAGTACTTC. Protein product: CARQGSYEQYF. V gene TRBV6-1 combines with J gene TRBJ2-7; D may be TRBD1 (6 bases). CDR1 is MNHNS, CDR2 SASEGT, per germline. V was cut by 9 bases and J by 0 bases, with 6 bases left in between. This CDR3 comprises 11 residues.

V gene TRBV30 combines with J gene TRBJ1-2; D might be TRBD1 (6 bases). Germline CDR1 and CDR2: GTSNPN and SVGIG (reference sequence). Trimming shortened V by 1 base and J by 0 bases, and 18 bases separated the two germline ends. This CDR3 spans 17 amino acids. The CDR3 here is CAWSDWTEVKANYGYTF. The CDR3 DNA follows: TGTGCCTGGAGTGACTGGACAGAGGTAAAAGCTAACTATGGCTACACCTTC.

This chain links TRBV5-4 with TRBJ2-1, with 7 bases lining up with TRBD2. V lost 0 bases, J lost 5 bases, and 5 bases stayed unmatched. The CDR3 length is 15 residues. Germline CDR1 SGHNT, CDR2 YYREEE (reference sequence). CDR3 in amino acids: CASSLGSSGHNEQFF. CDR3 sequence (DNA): TGTGCCAGCAGCTTGGGGTCTAGCGGACACAATGAGCAGTTCTTC.

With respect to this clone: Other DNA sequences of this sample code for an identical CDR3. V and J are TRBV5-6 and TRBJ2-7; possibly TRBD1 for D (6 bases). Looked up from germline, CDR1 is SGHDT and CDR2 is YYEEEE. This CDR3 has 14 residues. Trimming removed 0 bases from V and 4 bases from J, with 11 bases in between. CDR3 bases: TGTGCCAGCAGCTTGGGGCAGGGGCCGTACGAGCAGTACTTC. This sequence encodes CASSLGQGPYEQYF. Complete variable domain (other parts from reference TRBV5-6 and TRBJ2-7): DAGVTQSPTHLIKTRGQQVTLRCSPKSGHDTVSWYQQALGQGPQFIFQYYEEEERQRGNFPDRFSGHQFPNYSSELNVNALLLGDSALYLCASSLGQGPYEQYFGPGTRLTVT.

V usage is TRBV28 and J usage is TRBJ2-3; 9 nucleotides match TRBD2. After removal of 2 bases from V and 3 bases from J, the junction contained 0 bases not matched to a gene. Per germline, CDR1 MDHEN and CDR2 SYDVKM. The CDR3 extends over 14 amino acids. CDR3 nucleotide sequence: TGTGCCAGCAGTTTACTAGCGGGAACAGATACGCAGTATTTT. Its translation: CASSLLAGTDTQYF. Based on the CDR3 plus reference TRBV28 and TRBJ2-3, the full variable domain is DVKVTQSSRYLVKRTGEKVFLECVQDMDHENMFWYRQDPGLGLRLIYFSYDVKMKEKGDIPEGYSVSREKKERFSLILESASTNQTSMYLCASSLLAGTDTQYFGPGTRLTVL.

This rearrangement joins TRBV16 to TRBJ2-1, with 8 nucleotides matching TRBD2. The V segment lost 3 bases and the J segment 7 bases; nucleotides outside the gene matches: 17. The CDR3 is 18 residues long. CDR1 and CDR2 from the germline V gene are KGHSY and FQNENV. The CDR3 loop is CASSQPPRAGGRGNEQFF. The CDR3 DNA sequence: TGTGCCAGCAGCCAGCCCCCGCGCGCGGGAGGAAGGGGTAATGAGCAGTTCTTC.